These 25 T cell receptor beta chains came from one sample sequenced in a study of radiotherapy plus CTLA-4 blockade in lung cancer. Clones were read by immunoSEQ multiplex PCR, and TCRdb kept only the in-frame ones, dropping some. Among tens of thousands of clones listed, about 87% were seen once. Here the sequenced sample was peripheral blood, taken from a patient treated with radiotherapy plus ipilimumab. The source of these receptors is a human donor with non-small cell lung cancer that progressed on radiotherapy plus ipilimumab.

The V gene is TRBV5-1, the J gene TRBJ1-1, with D maybe TRBD1 (5 bases). V shed 4 bases and J shed 3 bases, with 16 bases lying between them. Germline-derived CDR1 and CDR2 are SGHRS and YFSETQ. This CDR3 spans 15 amino acids. The CDR3 here is CASSPGGARDTEAFF. The CDR3 coding sequence is TGCGCCAGCAGCCCAGGAGGGGCTAGGGACACTGAAGCTTTCTTT.

This clone has only a few counts. The chain joins TRBV7-9 to TRBJ2-4; D remains unclear. V was shortened by 5 bases and J by 7 bases, with 15 bases between the two germline ends. There are 14 residues in the CDR3. Germline lookup yields CDR1 SEHNR and CDR2 FQNEAQ (reference sequence). The CDR3: CASSPRTGRNIQYF. The CDR3 coding sequence is TGTGCCAGCAGCCCTAGGACCGGCCGGAACATTCAGTACTTC.

V usage is TRBV4-2 and J usage is TRBJ1-1; D is possibly TRBD1 (6 bases). The CDR3 covers 14 residues. Germline V gene data show CDR1 as LGHNA and CDR2 as YNFKEQ. Deletions cut 4 bases from V and 3 bases from J, with 12 bases between. CDR3 coding DNA: TGTGCCAGCAGCCGATTACAGGGAGACACTGAAGCTTTCTTT. Translating gives CASSRLQGDTEAFF.

The J gene is TRBJ2-3, the V gene TRBV7-9; D possibly corresponds to TRBD1 (5 bases). CDR3 length equals 15 residues. Looked up from germline, CDR1 is SEHNR and CDR2 is FQNEAQ (reference sequence). Trimming stripped 0 bases from V and 6 bases from J, with 13 bases between. This chain's CDR3 is CASSLASGAGDTQYF. The DNA for the CDR3 is TGTGCCAGCAGCTTAGCTTCTGGGGCCGGGGATACGCAGTATTTT.

Only one count was recorded for this clone. This same CDR3 is encoded by further DNA sequences in the sample. This sequence joins TRBV11-2 and TRBJ1-1; TRBD1 is a possible D gene (5 bases). Germline lookup yields CDR1 SGHAT and CDR2 FQNNGV. There are 13 residues in the CDR3. Trimming pared 2 bases from V and 3 bases from J, leaving 7 bases between. In DNA, the CDR3 is TGTGCCAGCAGCTTATTGGGGGACACTGAAGCTTTCTTT. It yields the protein CASSLLGDTEAFF.

This chain links TRBV27 with TRBJ1-4, with D tentatively TRBD1 (5 bases). The CDR3 spans 14 residues. In germline, CDR1 is MNHEY, CDR2 SMNVEV (reference sequence). Between the trimmed V and J ends, which lost 6 bases and 5 bases, there was a span of 13 bases. The CDR3 DNA reads TGTGCCAGCAGGAAGCCGGGGGGGAATGAAAAACTGTTTTTT. As protein: CASRKPGGNEKLFF.

This clone was observed a single time. This chain links TRBV7-9 with TRBJ1-5; D is uncertain. Germline CDR1 and CDR2: SEHNR and FQNEAQ (reference sequence). The CDR3 length is 14 residues. V was clipped by 1 base and J by 4 bases, with 8 bases between them. The DNA of the CDR3 is TGTGCCAGCAGCTTAGAAGGGCCGAATCAGCCCCAGCATTTT. Translation: CASSLEGPNQPQHF.

This rearrangement joins TRBV18 to TRBJ1-5; D is perhaps TRBD1 (5 bases). The V end was cut by 3 bases, the J end by 4 bases, with 13 bases between. Germline CDR1 is KGHSH and CDR2 is LQKENI. The CDR3 is made up of 15 amino acids. CDR3 in DNA: TGTGCCAGCTCACCGGACAATGGAGGGAATCAGCCCCAGCATTTT. Amino acids: CASSPDNGGNQPQHF.

The count of this clone is one. The chain has TRBV7-2 and TRBJ1-1, with a weak D call TRBD1 (6 bases). The CDR3 covers 14 residues. CDR1 is SGHTA and CDR2 is FQGNSA in the germline V gene. V lost 2 bases and J lost 5, with 12 bases in between. For the CDR3, the DNA is TGTGCCAGCAGCTTATCCAGGACAGCAACTGAAGCTTTCTTT. Its translation is CASSLSRTATEAFF.

The rearrangement uses TRBV5-6 and TRBJ1-2; TRBD1 matches 7 bases. CDR3 size: 16 residues. Germline V CDR1 and CDR2: SGHDT, YYEEEE. J lost 4 bases, V lost 4 bases, and 13 bases had no gene match. CDR3 bases: TGTGCCAGCAGCCCTACCTCGACAGGGACAATCTATGGCTACACCTTC. This sequence encodes CASSPTSTGTIYGYTF. Based on the CDR3 plus reference TRBV5-6 and TRBJ1-2, the full variable domain is DAGVTQSPTHLIKTRGQQVTLRCSPKSGHDTVSWYQQALGQGPQFIFQYYEEEERQRGNFPDRFSGHQFPNYSSELNVNALLLGDSALYLCASSPTSTGTIYGYTFGSGTRLTVV.

This rearrangement joins TRBV7-8 to TRBJ2-1; 11 bases agree with TRBD1. This CDR3 comprises 14 residues. Unmatched junction bases numbered 2, after V lost 5 bases and J lost 5 bases. The germline CDR1 and CDR2 sequences are SGHVS and FQNEAQ. CDR3 bases: TGTGCCAGCAGCCGGACAGGGGGCAACAATGAGCAGTTCTTC. Protein: CASSRTGGNNEQFF.

This clone has more than one count but fewer than ten. The same CDR3 also results from other DNA sequences found in this sample. The rearrangement links TRBV18 to TRBJ1-2, with D unclear. The germline V gene encodes CDR1 KGHSH and CDR2 LQKENI. This CDR3 is built from 13 residues. V was trimmed by 3 bases and J by 2 bases, leaving 7 bases between them. The CDR3 region is CASSPGQNYGYTF. The CDR3 DNA sequence: TGTGCCAGCTCACCTGGCCAGAACTATGGCTACACCTTC.

This sequence joins TRBV5-1 and TRBJ2-2, with D possibly being TRBD1 or TRBD2 (6 bases each). The V gene lost 3 bases and the J gene lost 7 bases, with 16 bases spanning the gap. The CDR3 totals 15 residues. Germline CDR1 is SGHRS and CDR2 is YFSETQ. CDR3 protein: CASSWGAEGGGELFF. CDR3 sequence (DNA): TGCGCCAGCAGCTGGGGGGCCGAGGGAGGCGGGGAGCTGTTTTTT.

This sequence joins TRBV6-5 and TRBJ2-7; a weak D match, TRBD1 (6 bases). The germline V gene has CDR1 MNHEY and CDR2 SVGAGI. V lost 6 bases to trimming and J lost 4 bases, with 16 bases between them. The CDR3 is 14 residues long. CDR3 protein: CASRAPGQSYEQYF. The CDR3 DNA sequence: TGTGCCAGCAGAGCCCCGGGACAAAGTTACGAGCAGTACTTC.

CDR3 region: CASSTGNTEAFF. DNA of the CDR3: TGTGCCAGCAGTACAGGGAACACTGAAGCTTTCTTT. V gene TRBV6-1 combines with J gene TRBJ1-1; D is possibly TRBD1 (5 bases). The CDR3 totals 12 residues. V was shortened by 5 bases and J by 1 base, with 5 bases between the two germline ends. Germline V CDR1 and CDR2: MNHNS, SASEGT.

The chain combines TRBV5-1 with TRBJ2-7; 10 bases line up with TRBD2. The germline gives CDR1 SGHRS, CDR2 YFSETQ. This CDR3 region has 15 residues. The trim removed 4 bases at V and 0 bases at J, leaving 4 bases unmatched. CDR3 DNA sequence: TGCGCCAGCAGCCTGACTAGCGGGCGCTCCTACGAGCAGTACTTC. Protein product: CASSLTSGRSYEQYF. Combining the CDR3 with reference TRBV5-1 and TRBJ2-7 gives the whole variable domain KAGVTQTPRYLIKTRGQQVTLSCSPISGHRSVSWYQQTPGQGLQFLFEYFSETQRNKGNFPGRFSGRQFSNSRSEMNVSTLELGDSALYLCASSLTSGRSYEQYFGPGTRLTVT.

CDR3: CASSFANNEQFF. CDR3 in DNA: TGTGCCAGCAGCTTCGCGAACAATGAGCAGTTCTTC. The chain has TRBV11-3 and TRBJ2-1; D remains ambiguous. Germline CDR1 is SGHNT and CDR2 is YENEEA. Trimming pared 3 bases from V and 5 bases from J, leaving 5 bases between. The CDR3 is 12 amino acids. Full variable domain (remainder filled in from reference TRBV11-3 and TRBJ2-1): EAGVVQSPRYKIIEKKQPVAFWCNPISGHNTLYWYLQNLGQGPELLIRYENEEAVDDSQLPKDRFSAERLKGVDSTLKIQPAELGDSAVYLCASSFANNEQFFGPGTRLTVL.

The J gene is TRBJ2-7, the V gene TRBV7-2; D not resolved. The ends were cut back, 3 bases at V and 3 bases at J, with 12 bases in the middle. CDR1 SGHTA and CDR2 FQGNSA come from the germline V gene. The CDR3 sequence is 14 residues long. For the CDR3, the DNA is TGTGCCAGCAGCTTCGGCATCTGGGTCTACGAGCAGTACTTC. Protein sequence: CASSFGIWVYEQYF. Drawing the rest from reference TRBV7-2 and TRBJ2-7, the complete variable domain is GAGVSQSPSNKVTEKGKDVELRCDPISGHTALYWYRQSLGQGLEFLIYFQGNSAPDKSGLPSDRFSAERTGGSVSTLTIQRTQQEDSAVYLCASSFGIWVYEQYFGPGTRLTVT.

The chain links TRBV15 to TRBJ2-4; 12 bases agree with TRBD2. Trimming removed 6 bases from V and 6 bases from J; junction bases left unmatched: 9. The CDR3 totals 16 residues. Looked up from germline, CDR1 is LNHNV and CDR2 is YYDKDF (reference sequence). CDR3 DNA: TGTGCCACCAGAGGAACAGGACTAGCGGGGCCAAACATTCAGTACTTC. It encodes CATRGTGLAGPNIQYF.

The V call is TRBV6-6, the J call TRBJ1-2, with TRBD1 matching 7 bases. The CDR3 sequence is 12 residues long. Germline V gene sequence: CDR1 MNHNY, CDR2 SVGAGI (reference sequence). The V segment lost 2 bases and the J segment 8 bases; nucleotides outside the gene matches: 2. In nucleotides, the CDR3 is TGTGCCAGCAGTTACCAGGGGGGAGGCTACACCTTC. It specifies CASSYQGGGYTF.

This clone was picked up a small number of times. The same CDR3 can be traced to other DNA sequences in this sample. The chain combines TRBV7-9 with TRBJ2-3; a weak D match, TRBD1 (5 bases). CDR1 and CDR2 from the germline V gene are SEHNR and FQNEAQ (reference sequence). The V gene lost 0 bases and the J gene lost 4 bases, with 5 bases spanning the gap. The CDR3 length is 13 residues. CDR3 sequence (DNA): TGTGCCAGCAGCTTAGCAGGGGCAGATACGCAGTATTTT. It encodes CASSLAGADTQYF.

This chain connects TRBV11-2 to TRBJ1-2, with TRBD1 matching over 7 bases. The V segment lost 5 bases and the J segment 8 bases; nucleotides outside the gene matches: 8. CDR1 is SGHAT, CDR2 FQNNGV, per germline. The CDR3 has 13 amino acids. The CDR3 region has the DNA TGTGCCAGCAGCCGACAGGGAGAGCGGGGCTACACCTTC. Its protein product is CASSRQGERGYTF. Drawing the rest from reference TRBV11-2 and TRBJ1-2, the complete variable domain is EAGVAQSPRYKIIEKRQSVAFWCNPISGHATLYWYQQILGQGPKLLIQFQNNGVVDDSQLPKDRFSAERLKGVDSTLKIQPAKLEDSAVYLCASSRQGERGYTFGSGTRLTVV.

The rearrangement links TRBV7-2 to TRBJ2-1; 15 nucleotides line up with TRBD2. J lost 9 bases, V lost 5 bases, and 8 bases had no gene match. Germline V CDR1 and CDR2: SGHTA, FQGNSA. The CDR3 covers 16 residues. The CDR3 DNA reads as TGTGCCAGCAGCCCTGGACTAGCGGGGGGGCCGACTGAGCAGTTCTTC. It encodes CASSPGLAGGPTEQFF.

The rearrangement joins TRBV7-9 to TRBJ2-7, with D perhaps matching TRBD1 or TRBD2 (5 bases each). There are 13 residues in the CDR3. The germline V and J ends were trimmed by 3 bases and 4 bases, with 10 bases remaining between them. Germline V gives CDR1 SEHNR, CDR2 FQNEAQ (reference sequence). As DNA, the CDR3 is TGTGCCAGCAGCTTCGGGACCTATTACGAGCAGTACTTC. It yields the protein CASSFGTYYEQYF.

The V and J genes are TRBV11-3 and TRBJ1-1, with a tentative D call TRBD1 (6 bases). The germline V and J ends were trimmed by 2 bases and 7 bases, with 11 bases remaining between them. The germline V gene encodes CDR1 SGHNT and CDR2 YENEEA. The CDR3 loop spans 13 amino acids. CDR3 amino acids: CASSLPQGLEAFF. CDR3 in DNA: TGTGCCAGCAGCTTACCACAGGGCCTTGAAGCTTTCTTT.